Presented here are 27 T cell receptor beta chains from one specimen sequenced in a study of T cell responses to AZD1222 COVID-19 vaccine. Clones were sequenced by immunoSEQ multiplex PCR, and TCRdb holds only the in-frame ones, with some missing. Here the sample spans some 86,000 clones, roughly nine tenths being singletons. Source: peripheral blood, taken on day 0 of AZD1222 vaccination. These TCRs come from an adult in good health.

The DNA for the CDR3 is TGTGCCAGCAGCTTGGGGAGGGCTGTAATCGGGTTGGAGACCCAGTACTTC. Its translation: CASSLGRAVIGLETQYF. The V gene is TRBV5-8, the J gene TRBJ2-5, with D perhaps matching TRBD2 (6 bases). The V end lost 0 bases, the J end lost 5 bases, and 20 bases lay between the germline ends. CDR1 SGHTS and CDR2 YDEGEE come from the germline V gene. The CDR3 is made up of 17 amino acids.

The V and J genes are TRBV21-1 and TRBJ2-7; the table's D call, TRBD2, was not checked against the DNA. TRBV21-1 is given as a pseudogene. The CDR3 spans 15 residues. CDR3 protein: CASSLVWGGRAEQYF. CDR3 nucleotide sequence: TGTGCCAGCAGCCTCGTATGGGGGGGGCGAGCCGAGCAGTACTTC.

V is TRBV6-5 and J is TRBJ1-1, with 7 positions matching TRBD1. V dropped 4 bases and J dropped 5; count of bases not matched to a gene: 10. Germline V gives CDR1 MNHEY, CDR2 SVGAGI. The CDR3 has 15 amino acids. CDR3 nucleotide sequence: TGTGCCAGCAGTTCGAGAAGACAGGGAGATACTGAAGCTTTCTTT. Translated: CASSSRRQGDTEAFF.

This chain's CDR3 is CAISESSVTYEQYF. CDR3 coding DNA: TGTGCCATCAGTGAGTCGAGCGTCACCTACGAGCAGTACTTC. The chain combines TRBV10-3 with TRBJ2-7; D uncertain. The CDR3 runs to 14 residues. V was shortened by 0 bases and J by 2 bases, with 8 bases between the two germline ends. Germline CDR1 and CDR2: ENHRY and SYGVKD.

The chain carries TRBV10-3 and TRBJ2-1, with D possibly matching TRBD2 (5 bases). This CDR3 has 12 residues. The V gene's germline CDR1 is ENHRY and CDR2 SYGVKD. V was cut by 9 bases and J by 8 bases, with 14 bases left in between. The CDR3 nucleotides are TGTGCCATGAGAGGGAGTTCGCATGAGCAGTTCTTC. Protein: CAMRGSSHEQFF.

V gene TRBV9 combines with J gene TRBJ1-2, with D possibly being TRBD1 (5 bases). Germline-derived CDR1 and CDR2 are SGDLS and YYNGEE. With 4 bases removed from V and 7 bases from J, the gap between germline ends came to 23 bases. CDR3 length equals 16 residues. Written as DNA, the CDR3 is TGTGCCAGCAGCCCCTCGCTTGGCCAAGGGGTCGCTGGCTACACCTTC. Protein product: CASSPSLGQGVAGYTF.

V usage is TRBV28 and J usage is TRBJ2-3, with 12 bases identical to TRBD1. This CDR3 region has 17 residues. Germline CDR1 is MDHEN and CDR2 is SYDVKM. V shed 6 bases and J 5 bases; nucleotides not matched to a gene: 12. Written as DNA, the CDR3 is TGTGCCAGCAGATCCCCCCTGCGGGACAGGGGGCGAGATACGCAGTATTTT. It is translated as CASRSPLRDRGRDTQYF.

The chain couples TRBV4-3 to TRBJ2-3, with D possibly called TRBD1 or TRBD2 (5 bases each). From germline, CDR1 is LGHNA and CDR2 YSLEER. CDR3 size: 14 residues. V dropped 8 bases and J dropped 0 bases, with 12 bases sitting between them. The CDR3 region is CASSWGPSTDTQYF. CDR3 in DNA: TGCGCCAGCTCCTGGGGACCCAGCACAGATACGCAGTATTTT.

V is TRBV4-2 and J is TRBJ2-5, with D possibly TRBD2 on 5 matching bases. V dropped 3 bases and J dropped 2 bases, with 19 bases sitting between them. This CDR3 is 17 amino acids long. Germline V gene sequence: CDR1 LGHNA, CDR2 YNFKEQ. For the CDR3, the DNA is TGTGCCAGCAGCCAGCTTCTAAGGACTGGGTCTCAAGAGACCCAGTACTTC. It specifies CASSQLLRTGSQETQYF.

V usage is TRBV5-1 and J usage is TRBJ2-5; 13 bases align to TRBD2. Germline V gene lookup returns CDR1 SGHRS and CDR2 YFSETQ. This CDR3 spans 19 amino acids. V lost 4 bases to trimming and J lost 1 base; unmatched junction nucleotides: 13. The DNA for the CDR3 is TGCGCCAGCAGCGTAGGACTAGCGGGAGTAGGCGTGACCCAAGAGACCCAGTACTTC. Encoded protein: CASSVGLAGVGVTQETQYF.

This clone was recorded a few times. The rearrangement joins TRBV6-5 to TRBJ1-4; unclear D gene. From germline, CDR1 is MNHEY and CDR2 SVGAGI. Trimming stripped 2 bases from V and 5 bases from J, with 6 bases between. CDR3 length: 13 residues. Here the CDR3 DNA reads TGTGCCAGCAGTTACGGGTTGAATGAAAAACTGTTTTTT. This gives the protein CASSYGLNEKLFF.

This chain links TRBV28 with TRBJ2-7; a possible D gene is TRBD1 (6 bases). The germline CDR1 and CDR2 sequences are MDHEN and SYDVKM. The CDR3 totals 14 residues. Trimming left V 3 bases short and J 2 bases short, with 11 bases between. CDR3 nucleotide sequence: TGTGCCAGCAGTTTCTCCCAGGGGACCTACGAGCAGTACTTC. Its translation: CASSFSQGTYEQYF.

V gene TRBV10-1 combines with J gene TRBJ2-2; 8 nucleotides line up with TRBD1. The CDR3 covers 13 residues. Germline V gives CDR1 WNHNN, CDR2 SYGVQD (reference sequence). The trim removed 6 bases at V and 6 bases at J, leaving 3 bases unmatched. DNA of the CDR3: TGCGCCAGCAGACAGGGGGACGCCGGGGAGCTGTTTTTT. Amino acids: CASRQGDAGELFF.

This clone came up once. The chain carries TRBV5-1 and TRBJ1-1; D possibly corresponds to TRBD1 (6 bases). Germline V gene sequence: CDR1 SGHRS, CDR2 YFSETQ. V was pared by 0 bases and J by 5 bases, with 17 bases between. CDR3 length: 16 residues. In nucleotides, the CDR3 is TGCGCCAGCAGCTTGGTAGCAGGGGCGGCGGGTACTGAAGCTTTCTTT. Its protein is CASSLVAGAAGTEAFF.

This chain connects TRBV11-2 to TRBJ2-4; no clear D gene. Trimming removed 2 bases from V and 5 bases from J, with 4 bases in between. The CDR3 spans 12 residues. Germline CDR1 SGHAT, CDR2 FQNNGV. The CDR3 nucleotides are TGTGCCAGCAGCTTAAGCCAAAACATTCAGTACTTC. Its translation is CASSLSQNIQYF.

The chain employs TRBV7-9 and TRBJ1-1, with D maybe TRBD1 (5 bases). V lost 5 bases and J lost 5, with 15 bases in between. The length of the CDR3 is 14 residues. Looked up from germline, CDR1 is SEHNR and CDR2 is FQNEAQ (reference sequence). This CDR3 is CASSIATGRTEAFF. The CDR3, as DNA: TGTGCCAGCAGCATCGCGACGGGACGGACTGAAGCTTTCTTT.

This clone was recorded once. The rearrangement uses TRBV5-4 and TRBJ2-3, with 7 bases aligning to TRBD1. Germline V CDR1 and CDR2: SGHNT, YYREEE (reference sequence). The trim removed 3 bases at V and 4 bases at J, leaving 5 bases unmatched. The CDR3 consists of 14 residues. The CDR3: CASSSRTGSDTQYF. The CDR3 DNA follows: TGTGCCAGCAGCTCGCGGACAGGATCAGATACGCAGTATTTT.

The chain joins TRBV7-9 to TRBJ2-2, with TRBD2 matching 11 bases. CDR1 is SEHNR, CDR2 FQNEAQ, per germline (reference sequence). CDR3 size: 16 residues. With V trimmed by 5 bases and J by 6 bases, 8 bases remained unmatched. The CDR3 here is CASSSLAGGPPGELFF. The CDR3 DNA reads as TGTGCCAGCAGCAGTTTAGCGGGAGGGCCCCCCGGGGAGCTGTTTTTT. Filled out from reference TRBV7-9 and TRBJ2-2, the complete variable domain reads DTGVSQNPRHKITKRGQNVTFRCDPISEHNRLYWYRQTLGQGPEFLTYFQNEAQLEKSRLLSDRFSAERPKGSFSTLEIQRTEQGDSAMYLCASSSLAGGPPGELFFGEGSRLTVL.

J is TRBJ1-6 and V is TRBV15; D is possibly TRBD1 (6 bases). The CDR3 totals 15 residues. Germline V gene lookup returns CDR1 LNHNV and CDR2 YYDKDF (reference sequence). V lost 1 base, J lost 6 bases, and 10 bases lay in between. CDR3 loop: CATSRAVQGNSPLHF. The CDR3 DNA sequence: TGTGCCACCAGCAGAGCCGTACAGGGTAATTCACCCCTCCACTTT.

V and J are TRBV5-4 and TRBJ1-1; possible D gene TRBD1, 6 bases. CDR3 length: 13 amino acids. Germline V gene lookup returns CDR1 SGHNT and CDR2 YYREEE (reference sequence). V lost 6 bases and J lost 1, with 10 bases in between. The CDR3 bases are TGTGCCAGCACCCAGGGACAGAACACTGAAGCTTTCTTT. This gives the protein CASTQGQNTEAFF.

In this sample, this clone turned up once. V gene TRBV5-4 combines with J gene TRBJ2-7, with 9 positions matching TRBD1. Germline V CDR1 and CDR2: SGHNT, YYREEE (reference sequence). The CDR3 is 15 amino acids. Trimming cost V 0 bases and J 2 bases; bases outside gene matches: 3. The CDR3 reads CASSLVDRGTYEQYF. The CDR3 DNA reads as TGTGCCAGCAGCTTGGTGGACAGGGGAACCTACGAGCAGTACTTC.

The rearrangement joins TRBV2 to TRBJ1-4, with a weak D call TRBD1 (6 bases). The CDR3 extends over 18 amino acids. The V end was cut by 0 bases, the J end by 6 bases, with 20 bases between. The germline gives CDR1 SNHLY, CDR2 FYNNEI. In DNA, the CDR3 is TGTGCCAGCAGTGAAGCCCCCCCCGGAGGGGGGTCGGATGAAAAACTGTTTTTT. Translation: CASSEAPPGGGSDEKLFF.

This rearrangement joins TRBV28 to TRBJ2-1, with 9 bases fitting TRBD1. The CDR3 is made up of 15 amino acids. The ends lost 5 bases at V and 5 bases at J; junction bases unmatched: 7. In germline, CDR1 is MDHEN, CDR2 SYDVKM. This CDR3 is CASSQGQGGDNEQFF. The CDR3 nucleotides read TGTGCCAGCAGTCAGGGACAGGGAGGCGACAATGAGCAGTTCTTC.

The V gene is TRBV7-8, the J gene TRBJ1-5, with D uncertain. V was pared by 5 bases and J by 5 bases, with 13 bases between. There are 14 residues in the CDR3. Germline values: CDR1 SGHVS, CDR2 FQNEAQ. DNA for the CDR3: TGTGCCAGCAGCCTGGGAGGGCGAGATCAGCCCCAGCATTTT. Amino acid sequence: CASSLGGRDQPQHF.

The DNA for the CDR3 is TGCGCCAGCAGCCCCCTGGACAGGGGGAGCTCCTATAATTCACCCCTCCACTTT. Translated, it gives CASSPLDRGSSYNSPLHF. V is TRBV5-1 and J is TRBJ1-6; 10 bases map to TRBD1. This CDR3 region has 18 residues. The germline V gene encodes CDR1 SGHRS and CDR2 YFSETQ. V shed 4 bases, J shed 0 bases, and the junction held 7 bases outside the gene matches.

The rearrangement joins TRBV6-5 to TRBJ2-1; D may correspond to TRBD1 or TRBD2 (5 bases each). This CDR3 is 15 amino acids long. V lost 6 bases and J 6 bases, leaving 18 bases between the germline ends. Germline CDR1 and CDR2: MNHEY and SVGAGI. CDR3 residues: CASRLKGAEGNEQFF. CDR3 DNA: TGTGCCAGCAGATTAAAAGGGGCTGAGGGCAATGAGCAGTTCTTC.

The genes are TRBV4-2 and TRBJ1-5; no clear D. This CDR3 has 16 residues. The germline V and J ends were trimmed by 1 base and 0 bases, with 10 bases remaining between them. Per germline, CDR1 LGHNA and CDR2 YNFKEQ. CDR3 nucleotides: TGTGCCAGCAGCCAAGGGTCCGGGGATAGCAATCAGCCCCAGCATTTT. Its translation: CASSQGSGDSNQPQHF.